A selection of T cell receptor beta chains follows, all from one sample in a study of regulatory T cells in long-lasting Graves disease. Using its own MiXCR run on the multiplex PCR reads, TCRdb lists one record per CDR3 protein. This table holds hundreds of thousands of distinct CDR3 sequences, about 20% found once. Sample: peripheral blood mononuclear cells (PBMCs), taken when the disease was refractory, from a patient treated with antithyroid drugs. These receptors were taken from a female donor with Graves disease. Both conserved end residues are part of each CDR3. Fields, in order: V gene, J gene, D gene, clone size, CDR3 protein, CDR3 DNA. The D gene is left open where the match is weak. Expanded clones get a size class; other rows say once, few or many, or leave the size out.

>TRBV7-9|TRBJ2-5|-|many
CASSSGHGETQYF
TGTGCCAGCAGCTCCGGACACGGGGAGACCCAGTACTTC
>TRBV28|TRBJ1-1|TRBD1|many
CASSPDREGTEAFF
TGTGCCAGCAGTCCTGACAGGGAGGGCACTGAAGCTTTCTTT
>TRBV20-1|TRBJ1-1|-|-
CSPGFVNTEAFF
TGCAGTCCAGGGTTTGTGAACACTGAAGCTTTCTTT
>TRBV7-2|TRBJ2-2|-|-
CASSLDEGRRNTGELFF
TGTGCCAGCAGCTTGGACGAGGGCCGCAGAAACACCGGGGAGCTGTTTTTT
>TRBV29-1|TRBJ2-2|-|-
CSADPGNTGELFF
TGCAGCGCCGATCCGGGTAACACCGGGGAGCTGTTTTTT
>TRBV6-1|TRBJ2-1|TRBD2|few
CASSPISGGTSGRAGFDEQFF
TGTGCCAGCAGTCCCATATCTGGCGGGACTAGCGGGAGGGCCGGGTTCGATGAGCAGTTCTTC
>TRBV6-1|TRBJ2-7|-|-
CASSTTTETLSYGQYF
TGTGCCAGCAGTACCACGACAGAGACCTTGTCGTACGGGCAGTACTTC
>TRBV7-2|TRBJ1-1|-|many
CASSLPIMNTEAFF
TGTGCCAGCAGCTTACCGATCATGAACACTGAAGCTTTCTTT
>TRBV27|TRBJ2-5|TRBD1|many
CASSFSTGAQETQYF
TGTGCCAGCAGTTTCTCGACAGGGGCGCAAGAGACCCAGTACTTC
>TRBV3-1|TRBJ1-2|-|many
CASSQESRLTNYGYTF
TGTGCCAGCAGCCAAGAAAGCAGGCTCACCAACTATGGCTACACCTTC
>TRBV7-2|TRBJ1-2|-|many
CASSLAYPTGPRYGYTF
TGTGCCAGCAGCTTAGCCTACCCAACCGGGCCGCGCTATGGCTACACCTTC
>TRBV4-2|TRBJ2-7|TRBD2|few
CASSREGNTYEQYF
TGTGCCAGCAGCAGGGAGGGGAATACCTACGAGCAGTACTTC
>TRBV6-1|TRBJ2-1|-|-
CASSSHYNPKQFF
TGTGCCAGCAGTTCTCACTACAACCCCAAGCAGTTCTTC
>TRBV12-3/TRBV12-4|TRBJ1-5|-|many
CASSLEGYPQHF
TGTGCCAGCAGTTTAGAGGGGTATCCCCAGCATTTT
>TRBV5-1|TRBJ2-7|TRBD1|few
CASSSFRTGGKEYF
TGTGCCAGCAGCTCGTTCCGGACAGGGGGCAAAGAGTACTTC
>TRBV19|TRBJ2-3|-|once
CASSPFGSTDTQYF
TGTGCCAGTAGTCCATTCGGGTCCACAGATACGCAGTATTTT
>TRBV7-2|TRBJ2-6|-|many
CASSLRSGGTGANVLTF
TGTGCCAGCAGCTTAAGATCTGGGGGCACTGGGGCCAACGTCCTGACTTTC
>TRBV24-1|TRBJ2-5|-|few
CATSDLKQPHQETQYF
TGTGCCACCAGTGATTTAAAGCAGCCCCACCAAGAGACCCAGTACTTC
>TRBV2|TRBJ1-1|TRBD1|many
CASSERQGAEAFF
TGTGCCAGCAGTGAAAGACAGGGGGCTGAAGCTTTCTTT
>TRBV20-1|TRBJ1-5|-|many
CSAKGSMSNQPQHF
TGCAGTGCTAAGGGTTCCATGAGCAATCAGCCCCAGCATTTT
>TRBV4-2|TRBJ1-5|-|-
CASSQDYAPQPQHF
TGTGCCAGCAGCCAAGATTACGCGCCCCAACCCCAGCATTTT
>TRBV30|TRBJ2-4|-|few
CAWSATQGGGKSNIQYF
TGTGCCTGGAGTGCTACTCAAGGGGGAGGAAAGAGCAACATTCAGTACTTC
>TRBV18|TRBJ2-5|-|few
CASSPVGHTSGETQYF
TGTGCCAGCTCACCAGTAGGACACACCTCGGGGGAGACCCAGTACTTC
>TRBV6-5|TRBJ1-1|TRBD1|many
CASSLGQGVTEAFF
TGTGCCAGCAGTTTGGGACAGGGGGTCACTGAAGCTTTCTTT
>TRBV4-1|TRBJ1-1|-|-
CASSRNREDTEAFF
TGCGCCAGCAGTCGAAACAGGGAAGACACTGAAGCTTTCTTT
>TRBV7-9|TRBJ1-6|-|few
CASSPSGGTNSPLHF
TGTGCCAGCAGCCCTTCAGGTGGGACCAATTCACCCCTCCACTTT
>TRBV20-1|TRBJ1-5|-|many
CSAREGGGNQPQHF
TGCAGTGCTAGAGAGGGAGGGGGCAATCAGCCCCAGCATTTT
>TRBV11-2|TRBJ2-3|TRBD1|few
CASSSRGQGSTDTQYF
TGTGCCAGCAGCTCCAGGGGACAGGGTAGCACAGATACGCAGTATTTT
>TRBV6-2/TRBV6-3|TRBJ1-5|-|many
CATTRGGVNQPQHF
TGTGCCACAACCCGCGGGGGAGTCAATCAGCCCCAGCATTTT
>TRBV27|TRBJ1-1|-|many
CASSSQGTENTEAFF
TGTGCCAGCAGTTCCCAGGGGACCGAGAACACTGAAGCTTTCTTT
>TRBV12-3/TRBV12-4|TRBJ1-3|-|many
CASGQPGNTIYF
TGTGCCAGCGGACAGCCTGGAAACACCATATATTTT
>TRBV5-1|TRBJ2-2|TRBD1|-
CASSSTGGARTGELFF
TGCGCCAGCAGCTCTACAGGGGGCGCGAGGACCGGGGAGCTGTTTTTT
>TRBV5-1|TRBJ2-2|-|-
CASSLDWTTSNTGELFF
TGCGCCAGCAGCTTGGATTGGACTACCTCGAACACCGGGGAGCTGTTTTTT
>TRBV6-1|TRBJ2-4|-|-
CASRKGRLAKNIQYF
TGTGCCAGCAGAAAGGGCAGATTAGCCAAAAACATTCAGTACTTC
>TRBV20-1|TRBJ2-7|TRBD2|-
CSASLGTSVTYEQYF
TGCAGTGCTAGTCTCGGGACTAGCGTAACCTACGAGCAGTACTTC
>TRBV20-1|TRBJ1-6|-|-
CSAREGEGGYNSPLHF
TGCAGTGCTAGAGAAGGGGAGGGGGGCTATAATTCACCCCTCCACTTT
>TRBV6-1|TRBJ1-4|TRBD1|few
CATLGTGDEKLFF
TGTGCCACCCTGGGGACAGGCGATGAAAAACTGTTTTTT
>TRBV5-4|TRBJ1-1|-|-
CASSSGGPGNTEAFF
TGTGCCAGCAGCTCCGGGGGGCCAGGCAACACTGAAGCTTTCTTT
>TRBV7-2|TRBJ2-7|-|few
CASSSRTWGHEQYF
TGTGCCAGCAGCTCCCGGACTTGGGGCCACGAGCAGTACTTC
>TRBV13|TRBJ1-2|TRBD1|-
CASSPGTGDNYGYTF
TGTGCCAGCAGCCCGGGGACAGGGGACAACTATGGCTACACCTTC
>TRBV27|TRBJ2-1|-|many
CASSPRLSLHYEQFF
TGTGCCAGCAGTCCAAGACTATCCCTCCATTATGAGCAGTTCTTC
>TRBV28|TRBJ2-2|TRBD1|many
CASSTTLIGQGITGELFF
TGTGCCAGCAGCACTACTCTTATAGGACAGGGGATCACCGGGGAGCTGTTTTTT
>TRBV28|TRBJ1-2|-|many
CASSPTSRPLSGYTF
TGTGCCAGCAGTCCCACCAGTCGCCCCCTCTCTGGCTACACCTTC
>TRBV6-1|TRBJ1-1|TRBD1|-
CASSQPKLGTAGRIDNTEAFF
TGTGCCAGCAGTCAACCCAAACTAGGGACAGCCGGGCGAATCGATAACACTGAAGCTTTCTTT
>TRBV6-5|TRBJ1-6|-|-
CASSYGGGTYNSPLHF
TGTGCCAGCAGTTACGGGGGAGGGACCTATAATTCACCCCTCCACTTT
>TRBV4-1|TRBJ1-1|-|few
CASSQEAEPRTEAFF
TGCGCCAGCAGCCAAGAAGCAGAGCCTAGGACTGAAGCTTTCTTT
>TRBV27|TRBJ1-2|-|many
CASSFGVSTGRKNYGYTF
TGTGCCAGCAGTTTTGGAGTCTCTACGGGGCGAAAAAACTATGGCTACACCTTC
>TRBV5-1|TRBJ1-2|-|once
CASSLGVGDIVYGYTF
TGCGCCAGCAGCTTGGGAGTTGGGGACATAGTCTATGGCTACACCTTC
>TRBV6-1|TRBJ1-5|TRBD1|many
CASSPPGQGGQPQHF
TGTGCCAGCAGCCCCCCGGGACAGGGCGGACAGCCCCAGCATTTT
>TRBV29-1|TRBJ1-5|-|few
CSARDGGNQPQHF
TGCAGCGCCCGGGATGGAGGAAATCAGCCCCAGCATTTT
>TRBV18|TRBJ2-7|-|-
CASSPRRDSYEQYF
TGTGCCAGCTCACCACGGCGGGACTCCTACGAGCAGTACTTC
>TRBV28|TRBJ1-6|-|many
CASSSGVHYGYF
TGTGCCAGCAGTTCGGGTGTTCATTATGGGTACTTT
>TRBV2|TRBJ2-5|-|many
CASSQDTLGGTQYF
TGTGCCAGCAGTCAAGACACCCTCGGGGGGACCCAGTACTTC